This T cell receptor (beta chain) was documented in a study of T cell repertoires in cytomegalovirus infection (dated by TCRdb to about 2019). In terms of the full investigation: The peptide stimulations were aimed at well-studied HLA-B-restricted epitopes as well as recently identified HLA-C-restricted CMV epitopes, whose presentation resists viral immunomodulation. Donor HLA type was relevant to the analysis, because carriage of CMV infection together with the matching HLA type was indicated by public TCR beta signatures. General findings and caveats noted by the study authors: In both this cohort and an independent cohort of 300 to 450 donors, the cumulative frequency of public TCR beta family members distinguished carriers of CMV infection plus the relevant HLA type. In the ex vivo response, HLA-C-restricted CMV-specific TCR beta clonotypes were dominant, and in two of eight donors the single most frequent clonotype came from this HLA-C-restricted group.

The sample was run on an Illumina HiSeq 1500. Starting from the raw public reads, TCRdb applied fastp trimming at Q25, assembled clones with MiXCR and retained in-frame beta chains. Identical CDR3 protein sequences are pooled into one entry, listed with their most common genes and DNA. This sample gives approximately 500,000 distinct CDR3 sequences in total; 33% of them show up just once. 15% to 20% of the sample is taken by the ten largest. This clonotype was seen ten or more times. Its antigen remains unidentified. No per-base quality is available; no much larger clone lies one base away. The sample's treatment or condition label, in plain terms: in vitro stimulation with specific CMV peptide epitopes to enrich CMV-specific T cells. According to the germline V gene, CDR1 reads SGHTA and CDR2 reads FQGNSA. The CDR3 runs 12 amino acids, cysteine and phenylalanine included. Only the CDR3 DNA is retained, 36 bases long and in frame from the first base. The trim is 5 bases for V and 9 bases for J, with a gap of 13 bases between the germline ends.

This material consisted of cultured PBMCs, taken from culture after CMV antigen stimulation. The source of this sequence is a human donor in good health (CMV status not recorded). Some clones in this sample may be carry-over from other donors' samples. The sequence links TRBV7-2 to TRBJ1-2; no D gene can be assigned with confidence. The CDR3 is CASSQQRESYTF. The base sequence is TGTGCCAGCAGCCAACAGAGGGAGAGCTACACCTTC.